The rows below give T cell receptor beta chains drawn from one sample of a study of PD-1 blockade in classical Hodgkin lymphoma. The table came from immunoSEQ multiplex PCR; TCRdb's copy has only in-frame clones and leaves some out. Among 21,000 or so clones, roughly 88% were seen once, and the ten largest hold 23%. The sequenced sample was peripheral blood mononuclear cells (PBMCs), obtained before the fourth cycle of nivolumab. Source of these receptors: a human donor with classical Hodgkin lymphoma. Each CDR3 is given with its conserved first and last residue. A D gene is named only where the DNA matches it firmly. Some rows have no size entry. The others give once, few or many, or a class for an expanded clone.

v_gene	abundance	d_gene	j_gene	CDR3nt	CDR3aa
TRBV5-4	NA	NA	TRBJ2-5	TGTGCCAGCAGCTTGGTCGCAGGGTACCAAGAGACCCAGTACTTC	CASSLVAGYQETQYF
TRBV7-9	NA	TRBD1	TRBJ1-2	TGTGCCAGCAGCTTGGGACAGGGGCTTACCGACGGCTACACCTTC	CASSLGQGLTDGYTF
TRBV29-1	NA	NA	TRBJ1-2	TGCAGCGTTGAAGATCTCGGGGGGCGAGGCTATGGCTACACCTTC	CSVEDLGGRGYGYTF
TRBV7-8	NA	NA	TRBJ1-4	TGTGCCAGCAGCCTAGGGCGGGGCGACGAAAAACTGTTTTTT	CASSLGRGDEKLFF
TRBV2	NA	NA	TRBJ2-3	TGTGCCAGCAGTTCCTGGACCTCCACAGATACGCAGTATTTT	CASSSWTSTDTQYF
TRBV10-1	NA	TRBD1	TRBJ2-7	TGCGCCAGCAGCCCTTCGACAGGGCTCGAGCAGTACTTC	CASSPSTGLEQYF
TRBV6-1	NA	NA	TRBJ1-1	TGTGCCAGCAGACGTTCCGCAGGGAACACTGAAGCTTTCTTT	CASRRSAGNTEAFF
TRBV5-1	NA	NA	TRBJ1-5	TGCGCCAGCAGCTTGGATGGGACACATAGCAATCAGCCCCAGCATTTT	CASSLDGTHSNQPQHF
TRBV12-2	NA	NA	TRBJ2-2	TGTGCAAGTCGCTTCGGACTAGCGAACACCGGGGAGCTGTTTTTT	CASRFGLANTGELFF
TRBV30	NA	NA	TRBJ2-7	TGTGCCTGGAGTGTGTCAGCTTACGAGCAGTACTTC	CAWSVSAYEQYF
TRBV19	NA	NA	TRBJ2-4	TGTGCCAGTAGTACCCGCCCTGATACCAAAAACATTCAGTACTTC	CASSTRPDTKNIQYF
TRBV5-1	NA	NA	TRBJ2-3	TGCGCCAGCAGCTTGGCCACCGCAGGGGTCGCAGATACGCAGTATTTT	CASSLATAGVADTQYF
TRBV6-5	NA	TRBD2	TRBJ2-7	TGTGCCAGCAGTTACGGCGGGGGATTGTACGAGCAGTACTTC	CASSYGGGLYEQYF
TRBV18	NA	NA	TRBJ2-7	TGTGCCAGCTCACCATTTAGGAGACAGGCCTCCTACGAGCAGTACTTC	CASSPFRRQASYEQYF
TRBV19	NA	NA	TRBJ2-1	TGTGCCAGTAGTATAGGGGTGAGTGAGCAGTTCTTC	CASSIGVSEQFF
TRBV19	once	TRBD1	TRBJ1-1	TGTGCCAGTAGTCGGACAGGGAGAACTGAAGCTTTCTTT	CASSRTGRTEAFF
TRBV29-1	NA	TRBD1	TRBJ2-2	TGCAGCGGGAGGACAGGGGTCGACACCGGGGAGCTGTTTTTT	CSGRTGVDTGELFF
TRBV29-1	once	NA	TRBJ2-5	TGCAGCGTTTTTCGAGTTGAGACCCAGTACTTC	CSVFRVETQYF
TRBV15	NA	TRBD2	TRBJ2-7	TGTGCCACCAGCTCACTAGCGGGAGGGAGGCCCTACGAGCAGTACTTC	CATSSLAGGRPYEQYF
TRBV28	NA	NA	TRBJ1-1	TGTGCCAGCAGTACAGCCTGGGGGAGTGGCACTGAAGCTTTCTTT	CASSTAWGSGTEAFF
TRBV18	NA	NA	TRBJ2-7	TGTGCCAGCTCACAGGGGCCCCGCGCTTACGAGCAGTACTTC	CASSQGPRAYEQYF
TRBV27	NA	TRBD1	TRBJ2-1	TGTGCCAGCAGTCGGGCAGGGGGCATGGGGTACAATGAGCAGTTCTTC	CASSRAGGMGYNEQFF
TRBV7-9	NA	TRBD2	TRBJ2-1	TGTGCCAGCAGCTTAGCCTCGGCGGGCCTAGCGGGAGCCGGGAATGAGCAGTTCTTC	CASSLASAGLAGAGNEQFF
TRBV5-4	NA	NA	TRBJ2-5	TGTGCCAGCAGCTTGGCGGGGGCCCAGTACTTC	CASSLAGAQYF
TRBV5-1	NA	NA	TRBJ1-1	TGCGCCAGTAGCTTTGATTGTCGGTCCTTT	CASSFDCRSF
TRBV7-9	NA	TRBD2	TRBJ2-5	TGTGCCAGCAGCTTATCGGGACTAGCGGGAGAAGGCGAGACCCAGTACTTC	CASSLSGLAGEGETQYF
TRBV15	NA	NA	TRBJ2-3	TGTGCCACCAGCACGGCCCGGGACGGATTCACAGATACGCAGTATTTT	CATSTARDGFTDTQYF
TRBV6-6	NA	TRBD1	TRBJ1-1	TGTGCCAGTGTGGTGAGGGGGCGTGTCACTGAAGCTTTCTTT	CASVVRGRVTEAFF
TRBV6-5	NA	NA	TRBJ1-4	TGTGCCAGCAGTTATGGGGTTGCAACTAATGAAAAACTGTTTTTT	CASSYGVATNEKLFF
TRBV4-2	once	TRBD1	TRBJ1-2	TGTGCCAGCAGCCCGCGGGACAAGCCCCAGGGGGACTATGGCTACACCTTC	CASSPRDKPQGDYGYTF
TRBV9	NA	NA	TRBJ1-3	TGTGCCAGCAGCCAACATGGAACCATATATTTT	CASSQHGTIYF